This T cell receptor (beta chain) was found in a study of blood T cells in healthy people across ages. CDR1 is DFQATT, CDR2 SNEGSKA, per germline (reference sequence). The CDR3 has 14 residues. V gave up 2 bases and J gave up 6 bases, with 16 bases separating them. The use of a sample-barcoded 5' primer and a J-beta primer mix characterized a second PCR of roughly 7 to 12 cycles. MiXCR, applied by TCRdb to the 5' RACE reads, yields one record per CDR3 protein. Of hundreds of thousands of distinct CDR3 sequences in the sample, 43% were seen once. Many counts were recorded for this clonotype. The sequence was collected from a woman aged 60-70 years in good health. Sequencing was carried out using blood. The chain uses TRBV20-1 and TRBJ1-2, with a weak D call TRBD1 (5 bases). The CDR3 DNA is TGCAGTGCTAGAACGGCAGGGAGAATAAATGGCTACACCTTC. Translated, it gives CSARTAGRINGYTF.